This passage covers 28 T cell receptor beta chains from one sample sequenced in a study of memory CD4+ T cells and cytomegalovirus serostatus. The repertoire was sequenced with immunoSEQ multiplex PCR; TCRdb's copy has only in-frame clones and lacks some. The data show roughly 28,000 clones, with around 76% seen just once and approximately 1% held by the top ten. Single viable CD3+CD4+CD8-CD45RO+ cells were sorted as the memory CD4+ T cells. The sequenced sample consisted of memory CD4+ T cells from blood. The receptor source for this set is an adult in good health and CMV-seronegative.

CDR3 DNA sequence: TGTGCCAGCAGCCCCCCACCTTGGGGGCCGAAGCAGTATTTT. As protein: CASSPPPWGPKQYF. J is TRBJ2-3 and V is TRBV5-6; D is possibly TRBD1 (6 bases). From germline, CDR1 is SGHDT and CDR2 YYEEEE. The V end lost 4 bases, the J end lost 11 bases, and 20 bases lay between the germline ends. This CDR3 has 14 residues. Based on the CDR3 plus reference TRBV5-6 and TRBJ2-3, the full variable domain is DAGVTQSPTHLIKTRGQQVTLRCSPKSGHDTVSWYQQALGQGPQFIFQYYEEEERQRGNFPDRFSGHQFPNYSSELNVNALLLGDSALYLCASSPPPWGPKQYFGPGTRLTVL.

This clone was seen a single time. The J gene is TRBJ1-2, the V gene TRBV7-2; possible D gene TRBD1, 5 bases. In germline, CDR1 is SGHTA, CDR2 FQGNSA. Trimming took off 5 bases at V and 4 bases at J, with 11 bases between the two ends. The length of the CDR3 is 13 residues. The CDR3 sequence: CASSLYDSYGYTF. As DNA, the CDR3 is TGTGCCAGCAGCCTATACGACAGCTATGGCTACACCTTC.

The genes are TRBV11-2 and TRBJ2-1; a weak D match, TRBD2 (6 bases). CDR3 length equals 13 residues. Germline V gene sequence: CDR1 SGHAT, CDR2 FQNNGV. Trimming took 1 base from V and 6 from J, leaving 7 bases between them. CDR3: CASSLGTINEQFF. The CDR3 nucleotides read TGTGCCAGCAGCTTAGGGACTATCAATGAGCAGTTCTTC.

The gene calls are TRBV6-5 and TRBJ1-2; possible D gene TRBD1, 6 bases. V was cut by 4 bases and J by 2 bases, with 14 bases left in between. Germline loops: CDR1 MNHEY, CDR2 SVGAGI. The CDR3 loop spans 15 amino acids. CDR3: CASSSAGEANYGYTF. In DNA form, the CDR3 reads TGTGCCAGCAGTTCGGCAGGGGAAGCGAACTATGGCTACACCTTC.

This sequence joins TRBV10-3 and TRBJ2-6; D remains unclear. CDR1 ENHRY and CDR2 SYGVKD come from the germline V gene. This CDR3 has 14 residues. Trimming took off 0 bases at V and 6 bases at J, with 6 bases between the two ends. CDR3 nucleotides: TGTGCCATCAGTGAGTCGGGTTCGGCCAACGTCCTGACTTTC. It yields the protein CAISESGSANVLTF.

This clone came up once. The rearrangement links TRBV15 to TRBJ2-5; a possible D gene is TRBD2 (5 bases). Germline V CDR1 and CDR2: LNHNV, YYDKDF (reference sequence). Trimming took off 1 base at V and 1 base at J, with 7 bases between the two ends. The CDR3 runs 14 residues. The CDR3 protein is CATSRGRGQETQYF. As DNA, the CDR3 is TGTGCCACCAGCAGAGGACGGGGCCAAGAGACCCAGTACTTC.

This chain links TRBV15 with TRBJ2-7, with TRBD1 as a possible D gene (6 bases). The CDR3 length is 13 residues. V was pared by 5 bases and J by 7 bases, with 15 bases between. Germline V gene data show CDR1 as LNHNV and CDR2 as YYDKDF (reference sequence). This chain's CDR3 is CATSSGQTVEQYF. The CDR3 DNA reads TGTGCCACCAGCTCCGGACAGACTGTTGAGCAGTACTTC.

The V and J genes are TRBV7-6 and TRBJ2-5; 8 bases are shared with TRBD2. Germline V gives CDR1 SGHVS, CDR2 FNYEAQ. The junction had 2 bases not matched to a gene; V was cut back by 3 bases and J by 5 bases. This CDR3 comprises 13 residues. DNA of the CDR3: TGTGCCAGCAGCTTCGCGGGAGGTGAGACCCAGTACTTC. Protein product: CASSFAGGETQYF.

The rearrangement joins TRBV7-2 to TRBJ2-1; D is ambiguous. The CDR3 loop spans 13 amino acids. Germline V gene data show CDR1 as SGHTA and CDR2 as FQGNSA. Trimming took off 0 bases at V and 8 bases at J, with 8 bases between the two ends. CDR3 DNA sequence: TGTGCCAGCAGCTTAGCACGGTTCGATGAGCAGTTCTTC. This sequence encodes CASSLARFDEQFF.

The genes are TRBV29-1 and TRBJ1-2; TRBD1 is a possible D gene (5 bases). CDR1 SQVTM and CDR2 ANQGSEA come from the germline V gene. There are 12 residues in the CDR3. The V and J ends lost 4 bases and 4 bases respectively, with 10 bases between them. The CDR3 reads CSVGGSLYGYTF. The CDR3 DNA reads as TGCAGCGTTGGGGGCAGTCTCTATGGCTACACCTTC.

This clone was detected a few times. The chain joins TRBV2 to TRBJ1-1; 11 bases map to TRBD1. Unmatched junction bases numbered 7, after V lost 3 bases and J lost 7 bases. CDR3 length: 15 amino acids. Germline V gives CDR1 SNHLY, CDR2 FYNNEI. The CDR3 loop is CASSDRTGGFDEAFF. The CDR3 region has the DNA TGTGCCAGCAGTGATAGGACAGGGGGCTTCGATGAAGCTTTCTTT.

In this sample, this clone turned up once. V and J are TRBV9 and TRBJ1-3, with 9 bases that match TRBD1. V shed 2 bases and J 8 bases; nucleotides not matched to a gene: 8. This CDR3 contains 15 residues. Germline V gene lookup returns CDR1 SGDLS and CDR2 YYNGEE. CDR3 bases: TGTGCCAGCAGCGTCGGGACAGGGAACGTTGACACCATATATTTT. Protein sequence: CASSVGTGNVDTIYF. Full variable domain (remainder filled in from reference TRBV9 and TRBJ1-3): DSGVTQTPKHLITATGQRVTLRCSPRSGDLSVYWYQQSLDQGLQFLIQYYNGEERAKGNILERFSAQQFPDLHSELNLSSLELGDSALYFCASSVGTGNVDTIYFGEGSWLTVV.

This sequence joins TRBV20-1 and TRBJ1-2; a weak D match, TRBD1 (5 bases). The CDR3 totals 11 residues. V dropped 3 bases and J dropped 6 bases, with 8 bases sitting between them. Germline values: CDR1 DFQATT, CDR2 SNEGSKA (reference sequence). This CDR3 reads CSASSGHGYTF. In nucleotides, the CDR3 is TGCAGTGCTAGTTCAGGGCATGGCTACACCTTC.

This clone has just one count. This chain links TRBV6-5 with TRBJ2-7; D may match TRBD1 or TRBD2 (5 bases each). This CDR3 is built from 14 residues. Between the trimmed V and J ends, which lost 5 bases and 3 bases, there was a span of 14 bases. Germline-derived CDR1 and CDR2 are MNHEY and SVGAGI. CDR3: CASSKGTVLYEQYF. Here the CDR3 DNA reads TGTGCCAGCAGTAAAGGGACGGTCCTCTACGAGCAGTACTTC.

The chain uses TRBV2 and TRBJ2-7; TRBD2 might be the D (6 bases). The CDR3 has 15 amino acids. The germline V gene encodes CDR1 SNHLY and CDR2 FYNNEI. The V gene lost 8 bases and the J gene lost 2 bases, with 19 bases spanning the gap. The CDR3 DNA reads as TGTGCCAGCGGCGAGTTGGGGACTCCAGCCTACGAGCAGTACTTC. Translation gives CASGELGTPAYEQYF.

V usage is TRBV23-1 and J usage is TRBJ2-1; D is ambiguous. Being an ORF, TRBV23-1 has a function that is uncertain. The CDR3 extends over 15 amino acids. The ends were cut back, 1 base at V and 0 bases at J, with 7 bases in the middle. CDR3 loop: CASSQCNLSYNEQFF. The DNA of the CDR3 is TGCGCCAGCAGTCAATGCAACCTCTCCTACAATGAGCAGTTCTTC.

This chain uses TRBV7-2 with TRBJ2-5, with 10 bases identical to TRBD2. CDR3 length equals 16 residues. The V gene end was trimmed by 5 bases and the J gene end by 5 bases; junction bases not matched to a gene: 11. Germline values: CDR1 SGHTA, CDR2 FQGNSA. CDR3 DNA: TGTGCCAGCAGCCCCGGCCTAGCGGGAGAGTGGGAGACCCAGTACTTC. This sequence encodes CASSPGLAGEWETQYF.

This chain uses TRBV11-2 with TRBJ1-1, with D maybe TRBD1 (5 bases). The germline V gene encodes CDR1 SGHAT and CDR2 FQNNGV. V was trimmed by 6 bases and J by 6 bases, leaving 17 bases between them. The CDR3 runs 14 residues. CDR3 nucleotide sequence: TGTGCCAGCAGTCCCCCGTTTCAGGGCGCTGAAGCTTTCTTT. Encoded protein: CASSPPFQGAEAFF.

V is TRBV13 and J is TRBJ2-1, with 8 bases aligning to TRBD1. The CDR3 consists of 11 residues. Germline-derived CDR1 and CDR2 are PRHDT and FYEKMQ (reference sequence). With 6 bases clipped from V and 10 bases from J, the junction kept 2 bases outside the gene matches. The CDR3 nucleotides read TGTGCCAGCAGAGGACAGGGAGAGCAGTTCTTC. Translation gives CASRGQGEQFF.

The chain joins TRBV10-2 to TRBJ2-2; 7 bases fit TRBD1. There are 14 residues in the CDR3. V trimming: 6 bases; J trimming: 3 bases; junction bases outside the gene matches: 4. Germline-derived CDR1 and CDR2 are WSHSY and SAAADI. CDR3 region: CASSRTGDTGELFF. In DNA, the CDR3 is TGCGCCAGCAGCCGGACAGGAGACACCGGGGAGCTGTTTTTT.

CDR3 nucleotides: TGTGCCAGCAGTTACGGGTCTGAAGCTTTCTTT. It is translated as CASSYGSEAFF. This chain links TRBV6-5 with TRBJ1-1; D unresolved. V lost 2 bases, J lost 6 bases, and 4 bases lay in between. This CDR3 comprises 11 residues. Germline CDR1 is MNHEY and CDR2 is SVGAGI.

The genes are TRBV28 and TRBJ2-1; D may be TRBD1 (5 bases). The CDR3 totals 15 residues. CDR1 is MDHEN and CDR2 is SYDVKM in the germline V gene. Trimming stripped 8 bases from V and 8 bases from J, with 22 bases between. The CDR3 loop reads CASFGALAVPDEQFF. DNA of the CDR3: TGTGCCAGCTTTGGGGCGTTGGCGGTCCCCGATGAGCAGTTCTTC. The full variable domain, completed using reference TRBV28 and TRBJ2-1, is DVKVTQSSRYLVKRTGEKVFLECVQDMDHENMFWYRQDPGLGLRLIYFSYDVKMKEKGDIPEGYSVSREKKERFSLILESASTNQTSMYLCASFGALAVPDEQFFGPGTRLTVL.

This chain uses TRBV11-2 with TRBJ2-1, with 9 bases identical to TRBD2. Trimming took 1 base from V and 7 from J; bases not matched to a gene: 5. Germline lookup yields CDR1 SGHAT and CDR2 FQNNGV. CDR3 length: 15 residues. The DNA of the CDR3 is TGTGCCAGCAGCTTAGGGAGCGGGGGGATTAATGAGCAGTTCTTC. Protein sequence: CASSLGSGGINEQFF. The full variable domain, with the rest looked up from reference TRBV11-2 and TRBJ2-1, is EAGVAQSPRYKIIEKRQSVAFWCNPISGHATLYWYQQILGQGPKLLIQFQNNGVVDDSQLPKDRFSAERLKGVDSTLKIQPAKLEDSAVYLCASSLGSGGINEQFFGPGTRLTVL.

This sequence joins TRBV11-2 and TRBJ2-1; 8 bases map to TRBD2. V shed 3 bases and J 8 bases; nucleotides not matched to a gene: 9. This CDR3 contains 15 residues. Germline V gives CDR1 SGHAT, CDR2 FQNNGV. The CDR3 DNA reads TGTGCCAGCAGCTTCAGCGGGAGAGAGTGGGATGAGCAGTTCTTC. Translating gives CASSFSGREWDEQFF. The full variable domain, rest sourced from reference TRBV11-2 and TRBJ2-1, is EAGVAQSPRYKIIEKRQSVAFWCNPISGHATLYWYQQILGQGPKLLIQFQNNGVVDDSQLPKDRFSAERLKGVDSTLKIQPAKLEDSAVYLCASSFSGREWDEQFFGPGTRLTVL.

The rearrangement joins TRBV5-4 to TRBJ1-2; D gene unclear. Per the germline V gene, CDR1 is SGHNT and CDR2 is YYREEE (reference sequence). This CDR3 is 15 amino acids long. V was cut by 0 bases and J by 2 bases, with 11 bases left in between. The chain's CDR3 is CASSLGTAANYGYTF. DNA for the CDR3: TGTGCCAGCAGCTTGGGTACAGCAGCAAACTATGGCTACACCTTC.

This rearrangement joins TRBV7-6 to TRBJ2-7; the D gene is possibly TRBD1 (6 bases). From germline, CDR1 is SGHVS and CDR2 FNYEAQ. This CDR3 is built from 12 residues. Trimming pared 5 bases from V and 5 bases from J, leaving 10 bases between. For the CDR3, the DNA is TGTGCCAGCAGCAACCAGGGGAACGAGCAGTACTTC. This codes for CASSNQGNEQYF.

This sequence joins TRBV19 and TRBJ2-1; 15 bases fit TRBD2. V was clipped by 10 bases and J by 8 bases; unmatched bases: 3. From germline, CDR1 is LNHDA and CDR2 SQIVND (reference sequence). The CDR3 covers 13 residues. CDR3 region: CATGLAGGYEQFF. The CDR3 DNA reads TGTGCCACCGGACTAGCGGGGGGGTATGAGCAGTTCTTC.

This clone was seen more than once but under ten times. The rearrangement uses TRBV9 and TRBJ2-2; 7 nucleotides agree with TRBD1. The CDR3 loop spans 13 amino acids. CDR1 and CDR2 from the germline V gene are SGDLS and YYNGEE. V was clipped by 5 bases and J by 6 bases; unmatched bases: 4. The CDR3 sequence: CASSNTGAGELFF. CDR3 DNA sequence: TGTGCCAGCAGTAATACAGGGGCCGGGGAGCTGTTTTTT.